Listed here is a single T cell receptor (beta chain). The sample comes from a study of OX40 agonist ivuxolimab in advanced cancers. CDR3 size: 13 residues. Germline trimming cut 7 bases from V and 8 bases from J; bases unmatched to any gene: 10. Looked up from germline, CDR1 is SGHRS and CDR2 is YFSETQ. Here immunoSEQ multiplex PCR was the method, and the copy in TCRdb shows in-frame clones only, minus some. The sample records roughly 40,000 clones, 80% to 90% being singletons. This TCR was recovered from an adult with an advanced solid tumor such as melanoma, head and neck, liver or kidney cancer. The chain has TRBV5-1 and TRBJ1-1; 8 nucleotides align to TRBD1. Here the sequenced sample was CD4+ or CD8+ T cells sorted from blood, taken in a trial of the OX40 agonist ivuxolimab. Here the CDR3 DNA reads TGCGCCAGCGGCGGGACAGGTACATCCGAAGCTTTCTTT. This gives the protein CASGGTGTSEAFF.